The text below deals with one T cell receptor (beta chain). The antigen is undetermined. This sample is part of a study of radiation and T cells in renal cell carcinoma. General study findings and limits: No pretreatment tumor biopsies were available for baseline clonotypes. Top tumor clonotypes rose in blood 2 weeks post-radiation, then contracted.

Indicated time point: baseline pretreatment blood. Treatment described: 15 Gy SBRT to primary tumor, nephrectomy 4 weeks later. CDR1 and CDR2 from the germline V gene are MNHNS and SASEGT. The CDR3 covers 13 residues. Trimming shortened V by 0 bases and J by 9 bases, and 9 bases separated the two germline ends. Sequenced by immunoSEQ multiplex PCR; TCRdb stores in-frame clones only, minus some. The repertoire holds about 88,000 clones, 75% to 90% seen once, with over 6% in the top ten. This TCR came from a man aged 45 to 65 with renal cell carcinoma. Sequenced here: blood, sampled from a patient whose treatment included radiotherapy and nephrectomy. This rearrangement joins TRBV6-1 to TRBJ1-3; D unresolved. The CDR3, as DNA: TGTGCCAGCAGTGAAGCCCTTTGGGGCACCATATATTTT. The encoded protein is CASSEALWGTIYF.